This T cell receptor beta chain was found in a study of blood T cell repertoires in COVID-19. As for the study in general: Sites across the United States, Italy and Spain contributed samples from acute and convalescent COVID-19. Sources were T cells, B-cell-depleted T cells, or PBMCs; the material itself was cDNA or gDNA.

Generated by immunoSEQ multiplex PCR, the TCRdb table keeps only in-frame clones and is missing some. The sample comprises some 250,000 clones, about four fifths of which are singletons, and around 4.4% rests with the top ten. Per the germline V gene, CDR1 is MDHEN and CDR2 is SYDVKM. The CDR3 has 14 residues. V dropped 7 bases and J dropped 6 bases, with 16 bases sitting between them. V gene TRBV28 combines with J gene TRBJ1-5; possibly TRBD1 for D (6 bases). Sequenced sample: peripheral blood. The clonotype comes from a man aged 50-59 years with active or convalescent COVID-19. CDR3 DNA: TGTGCCAGCACCTCGAGGACAGACGGTCAGCCCCAGCATTTT. It encodes CASTSRTDGQPQHF.